These 5 T cell receptor beta chains were all obtained from the same sample, sequenced in a study of T-cell memory formation after mild COVID-19. One entry per CDR3 protein, called by TCRdb with MiXCR from the 5' RACE reads. The table has over 120,000 distinct CDR3 sequences, roughly 6.3% seen once. Material for sequencing was PBMCs or a T cell subset sorted from them (not recorded which). Source of these receptors: an adult woman who had mild COVID-19 (a few samples of this study predate the infection). Cell type and time point are not known.

This clonotype was seen repeatedly, ten times or more. The V call is TRBV4-2, the J call TRBJ1-5; 9 bases agree with TRBD1. CDR3 length equals 15 residues. With 0 bases clipped from V and 7 bases from J, the junction kept 4 bases outside the gene matches. Germline lookup yields CDR1 LGHNA and CDR2 YNFKEQ. The CDR3 sequence is CASSQDGQGTQPQHF. CDR3 nucleotides: TGTGCCAGCAGCCAAGACGGACAGGGGACCCAGCCCCAGCATTTT.

V and J are TRBV4-2 and TRBJ2-1; D unresolved. Looked up from germline, CDR1 is LGHNA and CDR2 is YNFKEQ. With 2 bases removed from V and 8 bases from J, the gap between germline ends came to 16 bases. This CDR3 is 15 amino acids long. CDR3 sequence: CASSQLKFPAYEQFF. The CDR3 DNA is TGTGCCAGCAGCCAACTGAAGTTCCCCGCCTATGAGCAGTTCTTC.

This clonotype was found a few times. The chain uses TRBV12-3 or TRBV12-4 and TRBJ1-4; D remains unclear. Trimming took 4 bases from V and 4 from J, leaving 13 bases between them. CDR3 size: 15 residues. This CDR3 is CASSYFAGSNEKLFF. CDR3 sequence (DNA): TGTGCCAGCAGTTATTTCGCCGGGAGTAATGAAAAACTGTTTTTT.

This clonotype was seen only a few times. The chain has TRBV5-5 and TRBJ1-2; D gene uncertain. The CDR3 loop spans 13 amino acids. Trimming took off 2 bases at V and 1 base at J, with 6 bases between the two ends. Germline V gene data show CDR1 as SGHKS and CDR2 as YYEKEE (reference sequence). This chain's CDR3 is CASSLSLNYGYTF. The CDR3 DNA follows: TGTGCCAGCAGCTTATCTCTTAACTATGGCTACACCTTC.

The chain uses TRBV28 and TRBJ1-5; D is perhaps TRBD1 (5 bases). In germline, CDR1 is MDHEN, CDR2 SYDVKM. Trimming took off 6 bases at V and 4 bases at J, with 16 bases between the two ends. This CDR3 has 15 amino acids. The chain's CDR3 is CASRPPGGWNQPQHF. In DNA form, the CDR3 reads TGTGCCAGCAGGCCCCCGGGGGGTTGGAATCAGCCCCAGCATTTT.